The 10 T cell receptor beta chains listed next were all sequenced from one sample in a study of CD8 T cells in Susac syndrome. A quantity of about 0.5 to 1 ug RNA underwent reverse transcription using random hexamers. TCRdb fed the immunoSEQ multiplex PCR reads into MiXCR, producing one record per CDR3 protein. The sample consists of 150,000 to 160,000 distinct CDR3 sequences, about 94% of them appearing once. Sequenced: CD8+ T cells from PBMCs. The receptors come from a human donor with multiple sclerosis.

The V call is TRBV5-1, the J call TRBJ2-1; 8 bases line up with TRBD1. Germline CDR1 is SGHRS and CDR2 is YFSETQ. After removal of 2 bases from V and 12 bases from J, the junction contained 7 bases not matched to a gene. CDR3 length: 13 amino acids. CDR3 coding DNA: TGCGCCAGCAGCTTTGACAGGGGCGATGGGCAGTTCTTC. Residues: CASSFDRGDGQFF.

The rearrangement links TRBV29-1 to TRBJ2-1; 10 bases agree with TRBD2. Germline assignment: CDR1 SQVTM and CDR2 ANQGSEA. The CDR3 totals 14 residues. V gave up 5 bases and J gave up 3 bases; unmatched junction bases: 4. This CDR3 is CSVLTSGLYNEQFF. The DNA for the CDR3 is TGCAGCGTTTTGACTAGCGGGCTCTACAATGAGCAGTTCTTC.

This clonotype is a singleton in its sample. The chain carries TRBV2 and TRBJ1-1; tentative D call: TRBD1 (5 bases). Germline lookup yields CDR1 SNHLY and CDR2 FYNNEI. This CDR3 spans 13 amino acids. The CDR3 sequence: CAPNRQRGTEAFF. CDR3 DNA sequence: TGTGCGCCTAACCGGCAAAGGGGCACTGAAGCTTTCTTT.

Here the CDR3 DNA reads TGTGCCAGCAGCTTATCAGGGGAAGTTGCTACTCAGCCCCAGCATTTT. Its translation is CASSLSGEVATQPQHF. The genes are TRBV9 and TRBJ1-5; TRBD1 might be the D (6 bases). The ends were cut back, 4 bases at V and 6 bases at J, with 20 bases in the middle. Germline V gene data show CDR1 as SGDLS and CDR2 as YYNGEE. This CDR3 spans 16 amino acids.

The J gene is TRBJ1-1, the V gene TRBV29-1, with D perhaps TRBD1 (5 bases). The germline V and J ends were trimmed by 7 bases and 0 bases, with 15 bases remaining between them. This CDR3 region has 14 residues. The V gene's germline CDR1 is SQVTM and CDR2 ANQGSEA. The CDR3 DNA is TGCAGCGGCTCCAGGGTCGGCATGAACACTGAAGCTTTCTTT. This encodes CSGSRVGMNTEAFF.

The CDR3 is CSAREVGKELSQYF. CDR3 nucleotide sequence: TGCAGTGCTAGAGAGGTGGGCAAAGAGTTGTCCCAGTACTTC. The chain recombines TRBV20-1 with TRBJ2-5; unclear D gene. The germline gives CDR1 DFQATT, CDR2 SNEGSKA (reference sequence). The CDR3 is made up of 14 amino acids. The germline V and J ends were trimmed by 0 bases and 9 bases, with 17 bases remaining between them.

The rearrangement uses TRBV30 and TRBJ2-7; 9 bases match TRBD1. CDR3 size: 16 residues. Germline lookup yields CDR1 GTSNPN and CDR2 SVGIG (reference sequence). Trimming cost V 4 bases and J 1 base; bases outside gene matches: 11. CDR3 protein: CAWTDPGTGKSYEQYF. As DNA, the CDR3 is TGTGCCTGGACCGATCCCGGGACAGGGAAGTCCTACGAGCAGTACTTC.

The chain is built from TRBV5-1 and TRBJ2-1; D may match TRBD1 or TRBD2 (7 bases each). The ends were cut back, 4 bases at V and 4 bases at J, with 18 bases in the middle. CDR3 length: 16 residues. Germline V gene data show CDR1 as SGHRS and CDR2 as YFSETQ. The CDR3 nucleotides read TGCGCCAGCAGCCTCTCCCGCAGGGGGGGATACAATGAGCAGTTCTTC. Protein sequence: CASSLSRRGGYNEQFF.

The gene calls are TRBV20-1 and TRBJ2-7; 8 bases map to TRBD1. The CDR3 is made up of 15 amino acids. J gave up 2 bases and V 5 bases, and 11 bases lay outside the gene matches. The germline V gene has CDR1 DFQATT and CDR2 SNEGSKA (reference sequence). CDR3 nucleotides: TGCAGTGCTTCGACCTTGGACAGGGACCCCTACGAGCAGTACTTC. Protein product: CSASTLDRDPYEQYF.

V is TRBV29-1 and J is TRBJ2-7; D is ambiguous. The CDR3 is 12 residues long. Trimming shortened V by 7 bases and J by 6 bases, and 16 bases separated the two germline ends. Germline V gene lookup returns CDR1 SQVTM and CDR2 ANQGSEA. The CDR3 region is CSAGPSMVEQYF. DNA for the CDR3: TGCAGCGCCGGGCCATCCATGGTCGAGCAGTACTTC.